This TCR beta chain was captured by sequencing in a study of Graves' ophthalmopathy and Graves' hyperthyroidism. Looking at the study overall: The collection of peripheral blood took place at initial diagnosis, before any treatment.

In this sample, this clonotype turned up a few times. V gave up 4 bases and J gave up 3 bases, with 13 bases separating them. CDR1 LGHNA and CDR2 YSLEER come from the germline V gene. This CDR3 spans 14 amino acids. Beta-chain TCR CDR3 regions were amplified from RNA transcripts. RT-PCR in the first round used HTBI primers; a second-round multiplex PCR followed. Via MiXCR, TCRdb re-called the multiplex PCR reads, giving one row per CDR3 protein. Of around 670,000 distinct CDR3 sequences listed, 40% are singletons. The sequence was collected from an adult man with Graves' ophthalmopathy. The sequenced sample was peripheral blood. The chain employs TRBV4-3 and TRBJ2-7; D is possibly TRBD1 (5 bases). The CDR3 DNA reads TGCGCCAGCAGCCCCGGCGGCAGGGTCTACGAGCAGTACTTC. It translates to CASSPGGRVYEQYF.